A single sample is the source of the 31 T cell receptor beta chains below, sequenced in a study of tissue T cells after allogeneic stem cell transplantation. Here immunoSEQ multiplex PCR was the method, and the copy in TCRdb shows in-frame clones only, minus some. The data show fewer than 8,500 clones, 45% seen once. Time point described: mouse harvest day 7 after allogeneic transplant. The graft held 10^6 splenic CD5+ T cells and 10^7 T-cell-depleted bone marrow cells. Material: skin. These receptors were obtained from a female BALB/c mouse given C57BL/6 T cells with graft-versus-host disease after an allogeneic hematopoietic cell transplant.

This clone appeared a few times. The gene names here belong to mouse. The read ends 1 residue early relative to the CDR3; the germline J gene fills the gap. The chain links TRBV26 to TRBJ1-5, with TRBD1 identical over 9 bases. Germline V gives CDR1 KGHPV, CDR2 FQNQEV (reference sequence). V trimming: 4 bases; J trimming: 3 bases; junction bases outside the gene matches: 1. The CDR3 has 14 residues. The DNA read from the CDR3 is TGTGCCAGCAGTCGACAGGGGGGCAACCAGGCTCCGCTT. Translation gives CASSRQGGNQAPL. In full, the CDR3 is CASSRQGGNQAPLF. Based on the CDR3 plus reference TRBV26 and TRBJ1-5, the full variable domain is NSKVIQTPRYLVKGQGQKAKMRCIPEKGHPVVFWYQQNKNNEFKFLINFQNQEVLQQIDMTEKRFSAECPSNSPCSLEIQSSEAGDSALYLCASSRQGGNQAPLFGEGTRLSVL.

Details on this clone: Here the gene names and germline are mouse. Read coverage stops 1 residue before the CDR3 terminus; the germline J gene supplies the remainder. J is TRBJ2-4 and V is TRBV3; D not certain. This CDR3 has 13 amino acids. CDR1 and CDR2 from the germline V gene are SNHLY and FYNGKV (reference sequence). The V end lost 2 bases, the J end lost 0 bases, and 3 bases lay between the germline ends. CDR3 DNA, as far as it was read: TGTGCCAGCAGCTTAAACAGTCAAAACACCTTGTAC. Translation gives CASSLNSQNTLY. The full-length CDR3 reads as CASSLNSQNTLYF.

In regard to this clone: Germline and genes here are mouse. CDR3 region: CASSSRLGGEDTQYF. CDR3 DNA, as far as it was read: TGTGCCAGCAGCTCCCGACTGGGGGGGGAAGACACCCAGTAC. V gene TRBV4 combines with J gene TRBJ2-5; 11 bases are shared with TRBD2. Sequencing ends 1 residue short of the CDR3 end; the germline J gene provides the rest. This CDR3 has 15 residues. J gave up 4 bases and V 4 bases, and 4 bases lay outside the gene matches. CDR1 is LGHDT and CDR2 is YNNKQL in the germline V gene (reference sequence).

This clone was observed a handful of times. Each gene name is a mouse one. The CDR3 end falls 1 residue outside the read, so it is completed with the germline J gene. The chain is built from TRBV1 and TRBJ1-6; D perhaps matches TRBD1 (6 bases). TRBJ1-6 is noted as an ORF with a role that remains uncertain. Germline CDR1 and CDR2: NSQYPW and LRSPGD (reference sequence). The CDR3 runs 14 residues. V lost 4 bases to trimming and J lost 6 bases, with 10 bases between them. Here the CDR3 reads CTCSGRDINSPLYF. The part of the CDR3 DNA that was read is TGCACCTGCAGTGGGCGGGACATTAATTCGCCCCTCTAC.

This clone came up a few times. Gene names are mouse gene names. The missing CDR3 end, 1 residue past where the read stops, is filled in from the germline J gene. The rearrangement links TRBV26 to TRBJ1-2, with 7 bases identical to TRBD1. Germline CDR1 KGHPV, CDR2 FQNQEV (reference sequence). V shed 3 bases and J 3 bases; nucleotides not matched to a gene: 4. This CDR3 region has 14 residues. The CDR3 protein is CASSLDRDDSDYTF. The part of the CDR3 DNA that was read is TGTGCCAGCAGTCTCGACAGGGACGACTCCGACTACACC.

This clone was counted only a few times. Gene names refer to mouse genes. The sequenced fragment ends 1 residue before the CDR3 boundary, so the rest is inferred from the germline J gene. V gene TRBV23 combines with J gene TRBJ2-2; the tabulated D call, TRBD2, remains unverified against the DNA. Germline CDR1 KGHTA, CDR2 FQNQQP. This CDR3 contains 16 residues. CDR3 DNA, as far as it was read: TGCTCCAGCAGTCAATCGACTGGGGGAAACACCGGGCAGCTCTAC. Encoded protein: CSSSQSTGGNTGQLY. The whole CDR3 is CSSSQSTGGNTGQLYF.

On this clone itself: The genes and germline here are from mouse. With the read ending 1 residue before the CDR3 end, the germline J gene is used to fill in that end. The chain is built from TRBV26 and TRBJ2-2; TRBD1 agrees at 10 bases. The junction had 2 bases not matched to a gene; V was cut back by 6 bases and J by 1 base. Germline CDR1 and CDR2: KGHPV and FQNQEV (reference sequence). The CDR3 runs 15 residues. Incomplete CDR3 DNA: TGTGCCAGCAGCCGGGACAGGGGAAACACCGGGCAGCTCTAC. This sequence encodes CASSRDRGNTGQLY. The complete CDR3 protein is CASSRDRGNTGQLYF.

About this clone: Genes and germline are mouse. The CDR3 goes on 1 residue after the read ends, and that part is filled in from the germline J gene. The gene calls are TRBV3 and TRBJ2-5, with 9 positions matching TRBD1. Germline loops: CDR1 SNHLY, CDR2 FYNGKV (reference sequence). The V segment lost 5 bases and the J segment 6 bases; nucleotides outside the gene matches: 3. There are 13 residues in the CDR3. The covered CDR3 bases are TGTGCCAGCAGCAACAGGGGGCTGGACACCCAGTAC. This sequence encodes CASSNRGLDTQY. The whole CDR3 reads CASSNRGLDTQYF.

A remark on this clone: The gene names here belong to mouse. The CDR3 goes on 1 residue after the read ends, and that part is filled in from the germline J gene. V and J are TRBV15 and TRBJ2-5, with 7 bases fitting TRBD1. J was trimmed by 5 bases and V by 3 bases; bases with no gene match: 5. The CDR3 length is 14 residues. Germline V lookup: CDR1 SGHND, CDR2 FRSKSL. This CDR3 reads CASSLTGKGDTQYF. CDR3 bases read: TGTGCCAGCAGTTTGACAGGGAAGGGAGACACCCAGTAC.

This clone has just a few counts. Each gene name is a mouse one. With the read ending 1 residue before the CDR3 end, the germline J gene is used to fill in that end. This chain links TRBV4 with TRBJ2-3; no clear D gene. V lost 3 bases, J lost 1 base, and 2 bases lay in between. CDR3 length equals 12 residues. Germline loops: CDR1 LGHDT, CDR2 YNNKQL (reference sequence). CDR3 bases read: TGTGCCAGCAGCTATCGTGCAGAAACGCTGTAT. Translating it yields CASSYRAETLY. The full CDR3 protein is CASSYRAETLYF.

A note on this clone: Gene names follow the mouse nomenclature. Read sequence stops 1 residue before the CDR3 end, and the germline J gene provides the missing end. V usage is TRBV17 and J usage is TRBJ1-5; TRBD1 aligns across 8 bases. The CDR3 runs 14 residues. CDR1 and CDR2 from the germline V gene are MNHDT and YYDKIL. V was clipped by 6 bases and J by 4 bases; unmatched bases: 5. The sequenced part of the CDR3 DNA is TGTGCTAGCAGCAGACAGGGGCGGAACCAGGCTCCGCTT. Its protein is CASSRQGRNQAPL. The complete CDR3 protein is CASSRQGRNQAPLF.

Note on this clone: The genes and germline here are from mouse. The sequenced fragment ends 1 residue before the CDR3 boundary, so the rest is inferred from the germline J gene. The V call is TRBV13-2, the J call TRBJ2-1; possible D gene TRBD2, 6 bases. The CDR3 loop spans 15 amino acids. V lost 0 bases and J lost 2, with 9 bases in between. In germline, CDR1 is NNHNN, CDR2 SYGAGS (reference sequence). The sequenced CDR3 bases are TGTGCCAGCGGTGATGGAACTGGGTACTATGCTGAGCAGTTC. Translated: CASGDGTGYYAEQF. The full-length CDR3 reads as CASGDGTGYYAEQFF.

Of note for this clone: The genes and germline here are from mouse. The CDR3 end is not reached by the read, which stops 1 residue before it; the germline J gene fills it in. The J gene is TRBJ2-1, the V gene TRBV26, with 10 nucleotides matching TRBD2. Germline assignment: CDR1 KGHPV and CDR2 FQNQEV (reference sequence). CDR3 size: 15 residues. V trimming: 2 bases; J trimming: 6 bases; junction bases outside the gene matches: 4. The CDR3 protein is CASSLRAGGAAEQFF. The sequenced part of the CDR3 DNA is TGTGCCAGCAGTCTGAGGGCTGGGGGGGCTGCTGAGCAGTTC.

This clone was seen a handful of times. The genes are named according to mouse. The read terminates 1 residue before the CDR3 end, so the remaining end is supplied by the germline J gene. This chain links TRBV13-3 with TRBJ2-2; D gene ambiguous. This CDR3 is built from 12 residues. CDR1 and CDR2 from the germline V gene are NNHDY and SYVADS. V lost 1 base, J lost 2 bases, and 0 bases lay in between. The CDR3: CASSDNTGQLYF. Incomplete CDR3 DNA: TGTGCCAGCAGTGATAACACCGGGCAGCTCTAC.

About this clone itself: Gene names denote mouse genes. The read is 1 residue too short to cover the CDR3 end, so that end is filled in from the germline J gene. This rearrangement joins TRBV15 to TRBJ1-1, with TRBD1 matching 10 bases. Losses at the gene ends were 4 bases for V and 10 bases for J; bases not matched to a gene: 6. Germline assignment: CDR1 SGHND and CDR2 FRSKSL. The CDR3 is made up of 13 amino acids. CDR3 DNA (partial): TGTGCCAGCAGTTCCGGGACAGGGGAGGGAGTCTTC. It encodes CASSSGTGEGVF. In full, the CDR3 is CASSSGTGEGVFF.

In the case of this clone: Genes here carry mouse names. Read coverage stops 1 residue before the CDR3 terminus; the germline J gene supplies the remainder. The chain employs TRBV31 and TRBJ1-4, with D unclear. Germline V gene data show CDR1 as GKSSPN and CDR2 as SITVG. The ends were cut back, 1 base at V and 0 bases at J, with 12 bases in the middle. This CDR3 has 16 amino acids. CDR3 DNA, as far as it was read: TGTGCCTGGAGTCAAGAACAGACTATTTCCAACGAAAGATTATTT. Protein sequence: CAWSQEQTISNERLF. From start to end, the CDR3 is CAWSQEQTISNERLFF.

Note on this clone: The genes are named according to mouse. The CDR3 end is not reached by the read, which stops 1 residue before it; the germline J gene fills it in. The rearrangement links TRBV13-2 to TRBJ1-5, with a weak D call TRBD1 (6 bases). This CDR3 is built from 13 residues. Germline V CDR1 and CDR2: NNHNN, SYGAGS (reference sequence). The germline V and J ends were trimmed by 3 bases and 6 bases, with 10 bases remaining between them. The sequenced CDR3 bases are TGTGCCAGCGGTGGGCGGGGGCCCCAGGCTCCGCTT. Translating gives CASGGRGPQAPL. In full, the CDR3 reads CASGGRGPQAPLF.

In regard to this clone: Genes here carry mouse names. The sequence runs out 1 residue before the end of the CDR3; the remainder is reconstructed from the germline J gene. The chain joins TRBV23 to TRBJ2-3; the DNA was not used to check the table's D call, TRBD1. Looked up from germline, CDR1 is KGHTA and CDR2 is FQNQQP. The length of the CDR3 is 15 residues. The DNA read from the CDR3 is TGCTCCAGCAGTCAACAGGGGGCGCGGGCAGAAACGCTGTAT. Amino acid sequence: CSSSQQGARAETLY. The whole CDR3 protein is CSSSQQGARAETLYF. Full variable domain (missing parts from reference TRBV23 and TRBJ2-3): DAAVTQKPRYLIKMKGQEAEMKCIPEKGHTAVFWYQQKQSKELKFLIYFQNQQPLDQIDMVKERFSAVCPSSSLCSLGIRTCEAEDSALYLCSSSQQGARAETLYFGSGTRLTVL.

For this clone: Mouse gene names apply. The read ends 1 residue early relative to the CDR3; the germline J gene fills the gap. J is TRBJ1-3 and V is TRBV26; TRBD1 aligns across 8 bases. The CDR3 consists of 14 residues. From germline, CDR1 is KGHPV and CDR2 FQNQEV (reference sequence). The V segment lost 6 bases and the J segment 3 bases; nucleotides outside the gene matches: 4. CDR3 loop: CASSPDRDGNTLYF. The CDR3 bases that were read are TGTGCCAGCAGCCCGGACAGGGATGGAAATACGCTCTAT. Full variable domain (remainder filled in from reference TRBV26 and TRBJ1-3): NSKVIQTPRYLVKGQGQKAKMRCIPEKGHPVVFWYQQNKNNEFKFLINFQNQEVLQQIDMTEKRFSAECPSNSPCSLEIQSSEAGDSALYLCASSPDRDGNTLYFGEGSRLIVV.

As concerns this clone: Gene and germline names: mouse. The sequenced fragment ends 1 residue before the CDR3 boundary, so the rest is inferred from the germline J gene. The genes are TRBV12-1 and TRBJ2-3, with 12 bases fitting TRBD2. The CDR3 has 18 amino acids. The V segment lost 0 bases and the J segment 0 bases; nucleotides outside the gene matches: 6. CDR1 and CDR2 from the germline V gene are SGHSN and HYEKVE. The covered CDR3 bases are TGTGCCAGCTCTCTCGAGGACTGGGGGGGGTCTAGTGCAGAAACGCTGTAT. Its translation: CASSLEDWGGSSAETLY. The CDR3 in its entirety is CASSLEDWGGSSAETLYF.

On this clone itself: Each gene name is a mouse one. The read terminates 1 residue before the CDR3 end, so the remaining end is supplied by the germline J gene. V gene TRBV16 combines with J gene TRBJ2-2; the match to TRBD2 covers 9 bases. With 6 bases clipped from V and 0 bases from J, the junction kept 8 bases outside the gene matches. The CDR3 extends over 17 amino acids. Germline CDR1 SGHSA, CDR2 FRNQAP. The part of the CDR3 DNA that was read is TGTGCAAGCAGTTCAACCACTGGGGGGTCAAACACCGGGCAGCTCTAC. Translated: CASSSTTGGSNTGQLY. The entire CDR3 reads CASSSTTGGSNTGQLYF. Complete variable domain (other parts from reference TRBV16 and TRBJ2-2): NAGVIQTPRHKVTGKGQEATLWCEPISGHSAVFWYRQTIVQGLEFLTYFRNQAPIDDSGMPKERFSAQMPNQSHSTLKIQSTQPQDSAVYLCASSSTTGGSNTGQLYFGEGSKLTVL.

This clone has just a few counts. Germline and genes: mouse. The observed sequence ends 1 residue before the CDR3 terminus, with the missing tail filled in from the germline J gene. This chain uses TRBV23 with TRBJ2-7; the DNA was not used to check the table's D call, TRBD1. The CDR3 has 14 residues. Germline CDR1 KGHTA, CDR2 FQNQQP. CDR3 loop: CSSSQGTGYYEQYF. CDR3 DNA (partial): TGCTCCAGCAGTCAAGGGACAGGGTACTATGAACAGTAC.

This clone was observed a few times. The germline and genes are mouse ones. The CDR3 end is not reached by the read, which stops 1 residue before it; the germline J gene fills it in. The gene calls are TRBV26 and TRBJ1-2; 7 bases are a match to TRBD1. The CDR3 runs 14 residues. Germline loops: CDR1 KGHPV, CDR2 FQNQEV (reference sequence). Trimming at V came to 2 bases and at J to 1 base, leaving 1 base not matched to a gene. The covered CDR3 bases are TGTGCCAGCAGTCTGAACAGGGGAAACTCCGACTACACC. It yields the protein CASSLNRGNSDYT. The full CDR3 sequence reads CASSLNRGNSDYTF.

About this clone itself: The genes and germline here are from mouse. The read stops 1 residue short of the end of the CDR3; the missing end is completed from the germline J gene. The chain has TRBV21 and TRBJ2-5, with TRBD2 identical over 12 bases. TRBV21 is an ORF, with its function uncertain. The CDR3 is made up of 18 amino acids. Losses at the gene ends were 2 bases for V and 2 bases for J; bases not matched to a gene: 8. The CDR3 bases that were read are TGTGCTAGCAGTCAAGGGGACTGGGGGGCCCCAGGCCAAGACACCCAGTAC. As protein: CASSQGDWGAPGQDTQY. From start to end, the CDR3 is CASSQGDWGAPGQDTQYF.

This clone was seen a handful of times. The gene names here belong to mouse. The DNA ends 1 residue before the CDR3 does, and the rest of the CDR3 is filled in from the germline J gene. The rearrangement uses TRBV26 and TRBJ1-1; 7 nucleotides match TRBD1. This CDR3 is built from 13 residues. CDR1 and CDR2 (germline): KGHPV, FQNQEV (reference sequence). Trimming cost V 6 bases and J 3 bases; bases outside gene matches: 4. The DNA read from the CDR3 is TGTGCCAGCAGCCCCGGGACAGACACAGAAGTCTTC. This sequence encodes CASSPGTDTEVF. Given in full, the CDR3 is CASSPGTDTEVFF.

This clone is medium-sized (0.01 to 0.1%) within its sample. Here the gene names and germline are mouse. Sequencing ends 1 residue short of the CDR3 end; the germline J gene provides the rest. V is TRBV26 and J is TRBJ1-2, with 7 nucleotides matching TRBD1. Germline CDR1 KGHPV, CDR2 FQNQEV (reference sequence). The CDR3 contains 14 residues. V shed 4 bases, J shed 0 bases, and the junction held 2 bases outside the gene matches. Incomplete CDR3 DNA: TGTGCCAGCAGTCGACAGGGAGCAAACTCCGACTACACC. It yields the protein CASSRQGANSDYT. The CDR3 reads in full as CASSRQGANSDYTF.

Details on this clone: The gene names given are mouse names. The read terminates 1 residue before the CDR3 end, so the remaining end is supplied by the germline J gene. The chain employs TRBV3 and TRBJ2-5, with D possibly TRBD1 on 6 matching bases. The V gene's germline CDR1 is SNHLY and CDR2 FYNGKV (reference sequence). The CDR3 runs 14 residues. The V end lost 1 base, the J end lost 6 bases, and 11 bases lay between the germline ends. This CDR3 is CASSLVRQGDTQYF. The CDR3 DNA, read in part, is TGTGCCAGCAGCTTAGTGCGGCAGGGGGACACCCAGTAC.

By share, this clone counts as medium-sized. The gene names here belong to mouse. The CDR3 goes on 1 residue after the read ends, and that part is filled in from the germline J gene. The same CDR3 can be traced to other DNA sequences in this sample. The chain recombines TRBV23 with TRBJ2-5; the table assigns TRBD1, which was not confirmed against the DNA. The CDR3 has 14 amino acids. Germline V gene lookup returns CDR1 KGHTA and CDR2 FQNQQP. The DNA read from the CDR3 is TGCTCCAGCAGTCAGACAGGGGGCCAAGACACCCAGTAC. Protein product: CSSSQTGGQDTQY. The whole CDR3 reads CSSSQTGGQDTQYF.

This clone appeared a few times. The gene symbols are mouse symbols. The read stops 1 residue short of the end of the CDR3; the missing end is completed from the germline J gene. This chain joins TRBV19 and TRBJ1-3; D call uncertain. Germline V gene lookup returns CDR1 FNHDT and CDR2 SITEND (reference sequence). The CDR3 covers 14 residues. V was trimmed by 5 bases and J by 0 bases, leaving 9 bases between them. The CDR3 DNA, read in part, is TGTGCCAGCAGCACGACCTTTTCTGGAAATACGCTCTAT. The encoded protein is CASSTTFSGNTLY. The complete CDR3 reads CASSTTFSGNTLYF.

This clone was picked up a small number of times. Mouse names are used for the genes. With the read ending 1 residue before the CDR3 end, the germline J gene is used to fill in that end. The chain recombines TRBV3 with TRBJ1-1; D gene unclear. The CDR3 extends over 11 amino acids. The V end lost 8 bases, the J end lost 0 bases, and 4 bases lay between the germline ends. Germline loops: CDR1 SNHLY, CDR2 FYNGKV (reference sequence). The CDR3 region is CASSQNTEVFF. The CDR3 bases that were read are TGTGCCAGCTCCCAGAACACAGAAGTCTTC.

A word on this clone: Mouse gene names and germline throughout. This chain's CDR3 is CASSLDEQNTEVFF. The sequenced part of the CDR3 DNA is TGTGCAAGCAGCTTAGATGAACAAAACACAGAAGTCTTC. The chain recombines TRBV16 with TRBJ1-1; D gene ambiguous. The read is 1 residue too short to cover the CDR3 end, so that end is filled in from the germline J gene. Germline values: CDR1 SGHSA, CDR2 FRNQAP. The CDR3 is 14 amino acids. V lost 0 bases and J 1 base, leaving 6 bases between the germline ends.